Listed here is a single T cell receptor beta chain. This entry comes from a study of CD8 T cells in Susac syndrome. cDNA came from about 0.46 to 1 ug RNA primed by random hexamers. TCR beta CDR3 was amplified by immunoSEQ multiplex PCR. This amplification extended across 54 Vbeta and 13 Jbeta segments. MiXCR, run by TCRdb on the immunoSEQ multiplex PCR reads, gives a single entry per CDR3 protein. The data show 250,000 to 300,000 distinct CDR3 sequences, over 75% seen once. Multiple sclerosis controls were treatment-naive patients with stable or active relapsing-remitting disease. The sequence was obtained from a human donor with multiple sclerosis. Sequenced: CD8+ T cells from PBMCs.

CDR3: CASSVGSLSSGNTIYF. The CDR3 nucleotides are TGTGCCAGCAGCGTAGGCTCGTTGAGCTCTGGAAACACCATATATTTT. This chain connects TRBV9 to TRBJ1-3, with D hard to call. The CDR3 spans 16 residues. With 0 bases removed from V and 0 bases from J, the gap between germline ends came to 10 bases. Germline values: CDR1 SGDLS, CDR2 YYNGEE.